Listed here are 16 T cell receptor beta chains from one sample, sequenced in a study of beta chain features in type 1 diabetes listed by TCRdb under 2018. The library was made by the immunoSEQ multiplex PCR assay. The High Capacity cDNA Reverse Transcription Kit was used to reverse transcribe all of the isolated RNA, meaning that expressed TCRB transcripts were what got sequenced. The clones in this table, taken by TCRdb from immuneACCESS, are in-frame only. Not every clone is retained; where verified, under half of the shortfall comes from an unresolved V gene, and the cause of the rest is unknown. This sample comprises 300,000 to 350,000 clones, around 7.6% of them detected only once. Less than 0.45% of the sample belongs to the ten largest clones. Specimen: central memory CD4+ T cells from blood. Receptors originate from a woman under 30 in good health.

This clone was seen more than once but under ten times. The genes are TRBV10-3 and TRBJ2-3, with TRBD2 matching 9 bases. Trimming at V came to 5 bases and at J to 1 base, leaving 4 bases not matched to a gene. CDR3 length: 15 residues. The germline V gene encodes CDR1 ENHRY and CDR2 SYGVKD. The CDR3 bases are TGTGCCATCAGTATAGCGGGGGCCCGCACAGATACGCAGTATTTT. Encoded protein: CAISIAGARTDTQYF.

This clone appeared a few times. This chain connects TRBV28 to TRBJ2-5; perhaps D is TRBD1 or TRBD2 (5 bases each). Germline V gene sequence: CDR1 MDHEN, CDR2 SYDVKM. Trimming removed 5 bases from V and 7 bases from J, with 23 bases in between. The CDR3 covers 16 residues. CDR3 in amino acids: CASSPRPGTAVGTQYF. The CDR3 DNA reads as TGTGCCAGCAGTCCTCGACCCGGGACGGCCGTGGGGACCCAGTACTTC. The full variable domain, with the rest looked up from reference TRBV28 and TRBJ2-5, is DVKVTQSSRYLVKRTGEKVFLECVQDMDHENMFWYRQDPGLGLRLIYFSYDVKMKEKGDIPEGYSVSREKKERFSLILESASTNQTSMYLCASSPRPGTAVGTQYFGPGTRLLVL.

This clone was seen more than once but under ten times. V usage is TRBV6-1 and J usage is TRBJ2-1; 7 bases line up with TRBD2. Germline V gene sequence: CDR1 MNHNS, CDR2 SASEGT. The CDR3 consists of 13 residues. The V and J ends lost 1 base and 16 bases, in that order; junction bases with no gene match: 10. Written as DNA, the CDR3 is TGTGCCAGCAGTGAAGTGTTTGGACTAGTCCTTTTCTTC. It is translated as CASSEVFGLVLFF.

V usage is TRBV9 and J usage is TRBJ2-1; D remains unclear. The germline V and J ends were trimmed by 0 bases and 6 bases, with 13 bases remaining between them. There are 15 residues in the CDR3. The germline gives CDR1 SGDLS, CDR2 YYNGEE. Written as DNA, the CDR3 is TGTGCCAGCAGCGTAGACCGGCGGAACCCCAATGAGCAGTTCTTC. Its translation: CASSVDRRNPNEQFF.

This clone has a count of ten or more. The chain couples TRBV21-1 to TRBJ2-4; the D call in the table, TRBD1, was not verified against the DNA. TRBV21-1 is a known pseudogene. The CDR3 runs 16 residues. The CDR3 spells CASSNYRGLQIDIQYF. The CDR3 DNA is TGTGCCAGCAGCAACTACAGGGGCCTACAAATTGACATTCAGTACTTC.

This chain links TRBV19 with TRBJ1-5; D is ambiguous. V lost 6 bases and J lost 7, with 13 bases in between. CDR1 LNHDA and CDR2 SQIVND come from the germline V gene (reference sequence). This CDR3 has 13 amino acids. This CDR3 reads CASSPSRFQPQHF. The CDR3 DNA follows: TGTGCCAGTAGCCCCTCGCGGTTCCAGCCCCAGCATTTT.

In its sample, this clone was seen a few times. The conserved closing phenylalanine or tryptophan is absent in this CDR3, likely reflecting a read error. The limits of the CDR3 on the DNA are not certain, so only TCRdb's listed CDR3 is given. The chain has TRBV7-9 and TRBJ2-3; TRBD2 is taken as the D call from the table, unchecked against the DNA. Termini included, the CDR3 measures 12 amino acids. Germline V gives CDR1 SEHNR, CDR2 FQNEAQ (reference sequence). The CDR3 sequence is CASSLGTSGISG.

The chain is built from TRBV19 and TRBJ2-1, with TRBD1 matching over 8 bases. The CDR3 loop spans 15 amino acids. The ends lost 8 bases at V and 7 bases at J; junction bases unmatched: 13. Germline V gene data show CDR1 as LNHDA and CDR2 as SQIVND (reference sequence). CDR3 loop: CASSSQGARNNEQFF. The CDR3 region has the DNA TGTGCCAGTTCCTCCCAGGGGGCGCGTAATAATGAGCAGTTCTTC.

A few counts support this clone. The chain combines TRBV19 with TRBJ2-4; perhaps TRBD2 as D (6 bases). The CDR3 has 14 residues. Deletions cut 4 bases from V and 7 bases from J, with 14 bases between. CDR1 LNHDA and CDR2 SQIVND come from the germline V gene (reference sequence). The CDR3 protein is CASSKSSESNIQYF. As DNA, the CDR3 is TGTGCCAGTAGTAAATCTAGCGAGAGTAACATTCAGTACTTC. Filled out from reference TRBV19 and TRBJ2-4, the complete variable domain reads DGGITQSPKYLFRKEGQNVTLSCEQNLNHDAMYWYRQDPGQGLRLIYYSQIVNDFQKGDIAEGYSVSREKKESFPLTVTSAQKNPTAFYLCASSKSSESNIQYFGAGTRLSVL.

This clone was picked up a small number of times. The rearrangement joins TRBV25-1 to TRBJ2-2, with D unclear. Trimming left V 2 bases short and J 1 base short, with 5 bases between. This CDR3 has 14 residues. Germline loops: CDR1 MGHDK, CDR2 SYGVNS. The CDR3: CASSEGLNTGELFF. CDR3 DNA: TGTGCCAGCAGTGAAGGGCTGAACACCGGGGAGCTGTTTTTT. The whole variable domain, remainder taken from reference TRBV25-1 and TRBJ2-2, is EADIYQTPRYLVIGTGKKITLECSQTMGHDKMYWYQQDPGMELHLIHYSYGVNSTEKGDLSSESTVSRIRTEHFPLTLESARPSHTSQYLCASSEGLNTGELFFGEGSRLTVL.

J is TRBJ2-1 and V is TRBV7-3; D is perhaps TRBD2 (6 bases). The CDR3 totals 13 residues. Trimming stripped 1 base from V and 6 bases from J, with 7 bases between. Germline V gives CDR1 SGHTA, CDR2 FQGTGA. The CDR3 protein is CASSLMRGNEQFF. CDR3 DNA sequence: TGTGCCAGCAGCTTAATGCGGGGCAATGAGCAGTTCTTC.

In its sample, this clone was seen a few times. J is TRBJ2-3 and V is TRBV5-1, with TRBD2 identical over 9 bases. V shed 7 bases and J 5 bases; nucleotides not matched to a gene: 11. CDR3 length equals 15 residues. Germline CDR1 is SGHRS and CDR2 is YFSETQ. The CDR3 is CASSVRVAGVDTQYF. Here the CDR3 DNA reads TGCGCCAGCTCCGTCCGAGTAGCGGGAGTAGATACGCAGTATTTT.

The chain joins TRBV19 to TRBJ1-4; no firm D call. Germline V gene lookup returns CDR1 LNHDA and CDR2 SQIVND (reference sequence). Trimming stripped 3 bases from V and 3 bases from J, with 11 bases between. The CDR3 has 15 amino acids. The CDR3 here is CASSMALAPNEKLFF. In DNA, the CDR3 is TGTGCCAGTAGTATGGCCCTCGCACCTAATGAAAAACTGTTTTTT.

The chain couples TRBV5-6 to TRBJ2-3; possibly TRBD1 for D (6 bases). The CDR3 is 16 amino acids. Germline CDR1 SGHDT, CDR2 YYEEEE. V lost 0 bases and J 2 bases, leaving 13 bases between the germline ends. CDR3 sequence: CASSLAGVGYTDTQYF. The CDR3 region has the DNA TGTGCCAGCAGCTTGGCAGGGGTCGGATACACAGATACGCAGTATTTT.

This clone showed up just a few times. V and J are TRBV28 and TRBJ1-2, with D possibly being TRBD1 (5 bases). This CDR3 has 13 residues. Trimming cost V 6 bases and J 6 bases, with 14 bases left between them. From germline, CDR1 is MDHEN and CDR2 SYDVKM. Here the CDR3 DNA reads TGTGCCAGCAGGAAGACAGTTTCAGATGGCTACACCTTC. It yields the protein CASRKTVSDGYTF.

At least ten counts were recorded for this clone. The chain recombines TRBV19 with TRBJ2-2; D unclear. The CDR3 has 11 residues. V lost 5 bases, J lost 4 bases, and 2 bases lay in between. CDR1 is LNHDA and CDR2 is SQIVND in the germline V gene (reference sequence). CDR3 bases: TGTGCCAGTAGTCGCACCGGGGAGCTGTTTTTT. It translates to CASSRTGELFF.